This TCR beta chain was sequenced for a study of cytomegalovirus exposure and HLA in healthy donors. The CDR3 runs 12 residues. V was shortened by 5 bases and J by 5 bases, with 9 bases between the two germline ends. In germline, CDR1 is MDHEN, CDR2 SYDVKM. Vbeta (60) and Jbeta (13) primers were used in the PCR. The table came from immunoSEQ multiplex PCR; TCRdb's copy has only in-frame clones and leaves some out. The sample holds over 95,000 clones, under 80% seen once. Concerning this clone: Antigen: not known.

Whole-study results and caveats: There was a cluster of highly shared sequence variants that was likely a sequencing artifact. Available immune exposure information covered CMV serostatus only. A later analysis found common viral pathogens apparently linked to several of the most significant clusters.

Material: PBMCs. This chain connects TRBV28 to TRBJ1-1; D uncertain. The TCR was taken from a man aged 35 to 55 in good health and CMV-seronegative. CDR3 sequence: CASSPSVTEAFF. DNA of the CDR3: TGTGCCAGCAGTCCATCGGTTACTGAAGCTTTCTTT.